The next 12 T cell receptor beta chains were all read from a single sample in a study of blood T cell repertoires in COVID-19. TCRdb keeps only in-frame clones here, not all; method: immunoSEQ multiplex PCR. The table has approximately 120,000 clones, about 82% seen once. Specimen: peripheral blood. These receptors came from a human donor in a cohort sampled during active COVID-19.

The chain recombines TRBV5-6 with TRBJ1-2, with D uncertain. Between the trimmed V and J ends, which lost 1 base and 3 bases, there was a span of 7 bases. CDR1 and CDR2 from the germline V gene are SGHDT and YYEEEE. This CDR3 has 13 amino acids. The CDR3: CASSLSGHYGYTF. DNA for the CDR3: TGTGCCAGCAGCTTGAGCGGTCACTATGGCTACACCTTC.

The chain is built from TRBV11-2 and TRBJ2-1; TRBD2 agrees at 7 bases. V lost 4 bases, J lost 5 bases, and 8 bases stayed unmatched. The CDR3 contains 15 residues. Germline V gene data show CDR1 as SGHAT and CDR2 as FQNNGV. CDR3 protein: CASSSGTTRDNEQFF. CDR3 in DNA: TGTGCCAGCAGCTCCGGGACTACTAGGGACAATGAGCAGTTCTTC.

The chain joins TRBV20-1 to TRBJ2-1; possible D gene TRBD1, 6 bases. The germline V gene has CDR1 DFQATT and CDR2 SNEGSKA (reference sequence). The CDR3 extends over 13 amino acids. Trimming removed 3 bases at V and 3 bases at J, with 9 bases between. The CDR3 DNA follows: TGCAGTGCTAGTGGACAGAACTACAATGAGCAGTTCTTC. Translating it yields CSASGQNYNEQFF.

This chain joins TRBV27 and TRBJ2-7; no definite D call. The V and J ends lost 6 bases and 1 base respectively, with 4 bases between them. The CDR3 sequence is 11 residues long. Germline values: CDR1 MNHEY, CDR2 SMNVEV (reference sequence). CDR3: CASRQSYEQYF. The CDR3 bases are TGTGCCAGCAGACAGTCCTACGAGCAGTACTTC.

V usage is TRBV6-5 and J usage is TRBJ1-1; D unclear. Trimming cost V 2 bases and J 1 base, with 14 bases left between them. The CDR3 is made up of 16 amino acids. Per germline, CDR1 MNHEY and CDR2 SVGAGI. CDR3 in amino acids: CASSYQRKQRNTEAFF. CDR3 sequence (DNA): TGTGCCAGCAGTTACCAACGAAAACAGAGGAACACTGAAGCTTTCTTT.

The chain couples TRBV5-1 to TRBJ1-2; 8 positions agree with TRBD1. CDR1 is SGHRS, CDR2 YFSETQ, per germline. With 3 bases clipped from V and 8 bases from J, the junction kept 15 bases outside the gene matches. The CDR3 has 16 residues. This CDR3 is CASSSYQADRARGYTF. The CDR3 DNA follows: TGCGCCAGCAGCTCCTACCAAGCGGACAGGGCGCGAGGCTACACCTTC.

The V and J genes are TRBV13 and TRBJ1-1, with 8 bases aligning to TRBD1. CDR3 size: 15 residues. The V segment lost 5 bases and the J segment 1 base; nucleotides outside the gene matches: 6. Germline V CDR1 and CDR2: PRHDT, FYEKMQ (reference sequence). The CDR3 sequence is CASSIRDRTNTEAFF. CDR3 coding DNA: TGTGCCAGCAGCATAAGGGACAGGACGAACACTGAAGCTTTCTTT. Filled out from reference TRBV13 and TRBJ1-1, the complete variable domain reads AAGVIQSPRHLIKEKRETATLKCYPIPRHDTVYWYQQGPGQDPQFLISFYEKMQSDKGSIPDRFSAQQFSDYHSELNMSSLELGDSALYFCASSIRDRTNTEAFFGQGTRLTVV.

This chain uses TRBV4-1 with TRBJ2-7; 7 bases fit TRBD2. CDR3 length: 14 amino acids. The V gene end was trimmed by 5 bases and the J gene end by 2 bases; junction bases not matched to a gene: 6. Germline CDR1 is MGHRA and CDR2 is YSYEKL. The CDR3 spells CASSSRLATYEQYF. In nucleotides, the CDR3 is TGCGCCAGCAGCTCCCGACTAGCAACCTACGAGCAGTACTTC.

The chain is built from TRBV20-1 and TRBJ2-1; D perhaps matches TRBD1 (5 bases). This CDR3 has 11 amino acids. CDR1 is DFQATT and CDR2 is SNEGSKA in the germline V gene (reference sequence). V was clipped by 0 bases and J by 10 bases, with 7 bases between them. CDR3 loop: CSARERTEQFF. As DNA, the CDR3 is TGCAGTGCTAGAGAAAGGACAGAGCAGTTCTTC.

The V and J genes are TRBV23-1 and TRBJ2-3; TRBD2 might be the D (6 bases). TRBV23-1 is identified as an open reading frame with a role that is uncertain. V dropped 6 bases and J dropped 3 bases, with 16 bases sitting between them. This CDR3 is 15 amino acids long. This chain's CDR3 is CASSPREFLTDTQYF. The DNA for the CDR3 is TGCGCCAGCAGCCCACGGGAGTTCTTAACAGATACGCAGTATTTT.

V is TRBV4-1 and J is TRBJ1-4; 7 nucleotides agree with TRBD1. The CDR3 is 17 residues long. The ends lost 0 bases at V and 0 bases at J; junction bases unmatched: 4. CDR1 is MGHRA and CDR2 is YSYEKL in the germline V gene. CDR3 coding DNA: TGCGCCAGCAGCCAAGAACGTAGGGGGCCAACTAATGAAAAACTGTTTTTT. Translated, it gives CASSQERRGPTNEKLFF.

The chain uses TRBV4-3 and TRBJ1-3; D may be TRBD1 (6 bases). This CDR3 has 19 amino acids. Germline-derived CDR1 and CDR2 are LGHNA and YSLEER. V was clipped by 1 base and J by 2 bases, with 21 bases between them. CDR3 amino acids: CASSQGSRFGAGAGNTIYF. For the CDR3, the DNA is TGCGCCAGCAGCCAAGGCAGTAGGTTTGGGGCAGGGGCTGGAAACACCATATATTTT.